This TCR beta chain emerged from a study of immune heterogeneity within non-small cell lung tumors. J was trimmed by 5 bases and V by 5 bases; bases with no gene match: 7. The CDR3 runs to 15 residues. In germline, CDR1 is DFQATT, CDR2 SNEGSKA (reference sequence). With around 0.6 ug used per sample, the template was genomic DNA from bulk tumor. Surgery yielded several widely spaced biopsies per primary tumor. Patients with untreated, newly diagnosed non-small cell lung cancer underwent curative surgery. Multiplex PCR was performed with 32 V and 13 J primers, and it amplified TCR beta CDR3. One entry per CDR3 protein results from TCRdb running MiXCR on the multiplex PCR reads. The top ten clones hold over 25% of a sample with approximately 2,200 distinct CDR3 sequences, around a third of them seen once. This clonotype has only a few counts.

V is TRBV20-1 and J is TRBJ2-5; 14 bases line up with TRBD2. The TCR comes from a man aged 70-80 years with non-small cell lung cancer. The sequencing sample was made of lung tumor tissue. The CDR3 DNA reads as TGCAGTGCTTTTGAGGGACTAGCGGGAGAGGAGACCCAGTACTTC. Protein sequence: CSAFEGLAGEETQYF.